This T cell receptor beta chain derives from a study of blood T cell repertoires in COVID-19. Turning to the study itself: T cells, B-cell-depleted T cells, or PBMCs supplied cDNA or gDNA.

Germline loops: CDR1 SQVTM, CDR2 ANQGSEA. This CDR3 is 13 amino acids long. Trimming removed 7 bases from V and 8 bases from J, with 20 bases in between. Measured with immunoSEQ multiplex PCR; TCRdb has only the in-frame clones, and not every one. In the table there are 300,000 to 350,000 clones, 90% of which are singletons. Sequencing was carried out using peripheral blood. The source of this sequence is a woman in her thirties or forties with COVID-19, enrolled during active disease. The V call is TRBV29-1, the J call TRBJ1-2; a possible D gene is TRBD1 (5 bases). The chain's CDR3 is CSAQTDSSGGYTF. CDR3 coding DNA: TGCAGCGCCCAGACAGATTCGTCTGGGGGCTACACCTTC.